The T cell receptor (beta chain) under discussion was sequenced for a study of siplizumab effects on memory and regulatory T cells. TCRdb keeps only in-frame clones here, not all; method: immunoSEQ multiplex PCR. The table includes about 100,000 clones, roughly 92% detected once. Study results and limitations: Alloreactive CD4+ clones that could be mapped were on average about 70% Treg-derived with siplizumab, against roughly 27% in controls.

A remark on this clone: The antigen remains unidentified.

Source material: Tregs sorted from blood. The TCR comes from a human donor in good health.

CDR3 sequence reads: CASSFLQGRAFF. The CDR3, as DNA: TGTGCCAGCAGTTTTTTACAGGGGAGAGCTTTCTTT. The chain links TRBV28 to TRBJ1-1; 7 bases are shared with TRBD1. The CDR3 has 12 residues. V shed 3 bases and J 10 bases; nucleotides not matched to a gene: 5. Germline loops: CDR1 MDHEN, CDR2 SYDVKM.